Sequencing of this TCR beta chain was carried out in a study of molecular identifiers for immune sequencing clone quantification. Libraries of bulk TCR were made by previously described methods (with listed TCR primers). TCRdb passed the PCR reads through MiXCR, listing each CDR3 protein once. The repertoire holds 300,000 to 350,000 distinct CDR3 sequences, with 20% to 25% as singletons. As regards this clonotype: One junction end disagrees with the germline gene, perhaps due to a read error.

The germline V gene encodes CDR1 DFQATT and CDR2 SNEGSKA (reference sequence). This CDR3 has 14 residues. The sequence was obtained from a human donor in good health. Some libraries in this study had Jurkat cell RNA spiked in. The V and J genes are TRBV20-1 and TRBJ1-4, with no clear D. The material sequenced was naive CD8+ T cells from blood, with Jurkat cell RNA spiked in. The subset here: FACS-sorted CD8+CD4-CCR7+CD45RA+ naive T cells. The CDR3 DNA follows: TGCGGTGCCCCCTCCAGAGACGGAAATGAAAAACTGTTTTTT. It encodes CGAPSRDGNEKLFF.